Below, 4 T cell receptor beta chains from the same sample are listed, as sequenced in a study of cytomegalovirus exposure and HLA in healthy donors. Generated by immunoSEQ multiplex PCR, the TCRdb table keeps only in-frame clones and is missing some. The table includes about 98,000 clones, around nine tenths detected once. Sequencing was done on a sample of PBMCs. These receptors originate from a woman aged 25 to 39 in good health and CMV-seronegative.

V usage is TRBV30 and J usage is TRBJ1-1, with TRBD1 matching 9 bases. This CDR3 region has 17 residues. Germline loops: CDR1 GTSNPN, CDR2 SVGIG (reference sequence). Trimming took 7 bases from V and 1 from J; bases not matched to a gene: 16. In DNA form, the CDR3 reads TGTGCCTTGTATTATGGGGACAGGGACAACCCGAACACTGAAGCTTTCTTT. This codes for CALYYGDRDNPNTEAFF.

This clone appeared once. The genes are TRBV6-5 and TRBJ2-7, with D perhaps TRBD1 (6 bases). Trimming removed 6 bases at V and 6 bases at J, with 18 bases between. The CDR3 is made up of 14 amino acids. Germline CDR1 and CDR2: MNHEY and SVGAGI. The CDR3 loop reads CASSFGGRGSEQYF. The CDR3 DNA sequence: TGTGCCAGCAGCTTTGGGGGCAGGGGCAGCGAGCAGTACTTC.

The rearrangement uses TRBV5-1 and TRBJ1-1; no firm D call. Between the trimmed V and J ends, which lost 5 bases and 1 base, there was a span of 12 bases. The CDR3 covers 14 residues. Germline V gene data show CDR1 as SGHRS and CDR2 as YFSETQ. The CDR3 sequence: CASSTTAGNTEAFF. The CDR3 region has the DNA TGCGCCAGCAGTACCACAGCCGGGAACACTGAAGCTTTCTTT.

This clone is a singleton in its sample. This rearrangement joins TRBV25-1 to TRBJ2-6, with a weak D call TRBD1 (6 bases). The V gene's germline CDR1 is MGHDK and CDR2 SYGVNS. V lost 5 bases and J 0 bases, leaving 14 bases between the germline ends. The CDR3 is 17 amino acids. CDR3 sequence: CASSRAGADSGANVLTF. The DNA for the CDR3 is TGTGCCAGCAGTCGCGCAGGGGCAGACTCTGGGGCCAACGTCCTGACTTTC.